The present entry profiles one T cell receptor (beta chain) with its context. This CDR3 is 15 amino acids long. V lost 2 bases and J lost 2, with 11 bases in between. The germline V gene encodes CDR1 KGHSH and CDR2 LQKENI. The data were taken from a study of blood T cell repertoires in COVID-19. Study-level information: Sites across the United States, Italy and Spain contributed samples from acute and convalescent COVID-19.

Original data processing: Amplification of reference gene primers was used by the study to estimate nucleated cell counts. Using immunoSEQ multiplex PCR, the repertoire was profiled, and TCRdb retains in-frame clones only, with some absent. For V, J and clone size, that table is used; D and trimming come from the DNA. Of 74,000 or so clones in the sample, 80% to 90% were seen once. The sequenced sample was peripheral blood. The rearrangement joins TRBV18 to TRBJ2-3, with D hard to call. The source of this sequence is a man aged 50-59 years with acute or convalescent COVID-19. CDR3 nucleotides: TGTGCCAGCTCACCAGGTATGCAGAACACAGATACGCAGTATTTT. The encoded protein is CASSPGMQNTDTQYF.